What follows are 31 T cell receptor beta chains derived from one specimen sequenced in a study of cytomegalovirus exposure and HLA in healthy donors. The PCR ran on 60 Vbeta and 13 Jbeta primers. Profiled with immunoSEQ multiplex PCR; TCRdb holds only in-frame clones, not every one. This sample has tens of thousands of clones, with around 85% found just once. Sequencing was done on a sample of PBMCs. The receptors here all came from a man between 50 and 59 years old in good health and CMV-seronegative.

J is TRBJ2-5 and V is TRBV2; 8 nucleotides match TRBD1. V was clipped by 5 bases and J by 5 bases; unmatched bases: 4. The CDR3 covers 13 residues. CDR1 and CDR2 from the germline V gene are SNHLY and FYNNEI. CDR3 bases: TGTGCCAGCAGTCGGGGACAGGTTGAGACCCAGTACTTC. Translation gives CASSRGQVETQYF.

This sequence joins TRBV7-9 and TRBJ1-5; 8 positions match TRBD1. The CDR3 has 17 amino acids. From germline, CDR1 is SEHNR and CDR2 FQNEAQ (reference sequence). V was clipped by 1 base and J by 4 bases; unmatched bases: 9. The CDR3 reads CASSLGYDRGLNQPQHF. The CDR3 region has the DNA TGTGCCAGCAGCTTAGGCTACGACAGGGGCCTGAATCAGCCCCAGCATTTT.

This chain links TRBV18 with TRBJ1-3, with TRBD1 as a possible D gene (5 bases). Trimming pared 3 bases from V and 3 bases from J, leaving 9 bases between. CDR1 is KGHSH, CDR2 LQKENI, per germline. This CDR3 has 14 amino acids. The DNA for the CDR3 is TGTGCCAGCTCACCTGGGGCAGATGGAAACACCATATATTTT. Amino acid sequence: CASSPGADGNTIYF.

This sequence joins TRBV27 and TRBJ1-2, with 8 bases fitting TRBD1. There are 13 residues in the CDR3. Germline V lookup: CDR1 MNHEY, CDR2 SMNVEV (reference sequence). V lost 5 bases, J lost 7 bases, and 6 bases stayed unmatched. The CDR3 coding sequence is TGTGCCAGCAGTCCCCAGGGGGCAAGTGGCTACACCTTC. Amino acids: CASSPQGASGYTF.

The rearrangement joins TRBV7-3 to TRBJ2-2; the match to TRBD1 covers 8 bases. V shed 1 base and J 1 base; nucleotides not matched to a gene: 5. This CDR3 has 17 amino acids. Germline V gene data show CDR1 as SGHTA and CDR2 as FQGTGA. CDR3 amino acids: CASSLRGTGGNTGELFF. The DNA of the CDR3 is TGTGCCAGCAGCTTAAGGGGAACAGGGGGGAACACCGGGGAGCTGTTTTTT.

The CDR3 here is CASSVLAGGPYEQYF. The CDR3, as DNA: TGTGCCAGCAGTGTCCTAGCGGGGGGCCCCTACGAGCAGTACTTC. The chain couples TRBV6-1 to TRBJ2-5, with 11 bases fitting TRBD2. Near its end, the DNA agrees better with TRBJ2-7, so the J call may be wrong. Per germline, CDR1 MNHNS and CDR2 SASEGT. The CDR3 has 15 amino acids.

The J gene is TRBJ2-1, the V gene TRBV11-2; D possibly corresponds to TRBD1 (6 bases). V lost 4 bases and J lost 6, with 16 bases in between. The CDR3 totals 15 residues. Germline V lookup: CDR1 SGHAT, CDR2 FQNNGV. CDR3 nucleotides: TGTGCCAGCAGCTCGCAGGGGCTTGGCGGCAATGAGCAGTTCTTC. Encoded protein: CASSSQGLGGNEQFF.

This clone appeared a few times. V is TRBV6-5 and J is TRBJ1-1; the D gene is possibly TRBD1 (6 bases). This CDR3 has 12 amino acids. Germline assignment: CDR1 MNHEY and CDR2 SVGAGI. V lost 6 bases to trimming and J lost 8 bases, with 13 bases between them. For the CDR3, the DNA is TGTGCCAGCAGGGAACCCCAGGGGGAAGCTTTCTTT. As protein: CASREPQGEAFF.

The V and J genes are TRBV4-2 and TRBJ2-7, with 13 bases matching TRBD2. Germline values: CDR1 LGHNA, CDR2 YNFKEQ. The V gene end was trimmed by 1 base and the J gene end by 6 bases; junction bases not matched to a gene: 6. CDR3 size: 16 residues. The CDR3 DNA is TGTGCCAGCAGCCAAGTTAGCGGGACTAGCGGGACCGAGCAGTACTTC. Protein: CASSQVSGTSGTEQYF.

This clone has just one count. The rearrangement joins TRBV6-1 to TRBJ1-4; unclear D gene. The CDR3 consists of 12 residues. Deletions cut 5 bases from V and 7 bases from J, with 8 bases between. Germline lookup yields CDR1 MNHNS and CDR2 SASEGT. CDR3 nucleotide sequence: TGTGCCAGCAGTCCCCTAGGTGAAAAACTGTTTTTT. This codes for CASSPLGEKLFF.

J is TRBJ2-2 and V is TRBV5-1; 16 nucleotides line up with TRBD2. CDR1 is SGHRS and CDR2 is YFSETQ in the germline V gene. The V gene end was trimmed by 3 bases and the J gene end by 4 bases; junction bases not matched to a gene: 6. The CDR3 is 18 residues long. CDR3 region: CASSWGLAGGPSTGELFF. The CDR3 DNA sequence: TGCGCCAGCAGCTGGGGACTAGCGGGAGGGCCGAGCACCGGGGAGCTGTTTTTT.

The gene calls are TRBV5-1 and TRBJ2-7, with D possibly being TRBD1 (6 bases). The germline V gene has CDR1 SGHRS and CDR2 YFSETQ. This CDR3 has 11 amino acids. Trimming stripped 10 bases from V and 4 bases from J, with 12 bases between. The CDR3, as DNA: TGCGCCCATGGGGGCGGATACGAGCAGTACTTC. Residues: CAHGGGYEQYF. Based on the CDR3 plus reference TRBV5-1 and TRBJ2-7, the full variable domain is KAGVTQTPRYLIKTRGQQVTLSCSPISGHRSVSWYQQTPGQGLQFLFEYFSETQRNKGNFPGRFSGRQFSNSRSEMNVSTLELGDSALYLCAHGGGYEQYFGPGTRLTVT.

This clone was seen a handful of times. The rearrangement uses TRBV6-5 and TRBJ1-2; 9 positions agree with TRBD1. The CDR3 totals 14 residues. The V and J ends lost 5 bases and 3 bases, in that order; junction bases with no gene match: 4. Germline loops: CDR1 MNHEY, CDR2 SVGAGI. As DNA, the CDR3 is TGTGCCAGCAGTATACAGGGGGCCCACTATGGCTACACCTTC. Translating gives CASSIQGAHYGYTF.

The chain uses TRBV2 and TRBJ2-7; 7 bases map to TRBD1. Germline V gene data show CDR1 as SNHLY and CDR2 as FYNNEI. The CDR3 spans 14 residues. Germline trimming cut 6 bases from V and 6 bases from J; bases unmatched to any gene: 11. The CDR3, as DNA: TGTGCCAGCAGGTCCGGGACAGCCAAATTCGAGCAGTACTTC. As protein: CASRSGTAKFEQYF.

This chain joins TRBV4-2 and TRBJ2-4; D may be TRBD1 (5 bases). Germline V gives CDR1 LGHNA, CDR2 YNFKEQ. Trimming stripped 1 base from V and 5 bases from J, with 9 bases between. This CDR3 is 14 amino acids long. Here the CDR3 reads CASSQGTHQNIQYF. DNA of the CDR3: TGTGCCAGCAGCCAAGGGACACACCAAAACATTCAGTACTTC.

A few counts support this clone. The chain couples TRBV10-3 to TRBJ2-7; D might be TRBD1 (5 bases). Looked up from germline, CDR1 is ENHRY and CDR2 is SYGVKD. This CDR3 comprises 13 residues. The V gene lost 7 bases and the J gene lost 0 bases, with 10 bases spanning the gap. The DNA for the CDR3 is TGTGCCATCACCCCCGACAGCTCCTACGAGCAGTACTTC. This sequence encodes CAITPDSSYEQYF.

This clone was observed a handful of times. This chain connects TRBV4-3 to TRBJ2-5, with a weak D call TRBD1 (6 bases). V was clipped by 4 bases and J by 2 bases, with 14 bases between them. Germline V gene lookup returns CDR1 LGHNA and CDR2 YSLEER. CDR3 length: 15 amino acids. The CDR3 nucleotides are TGCGCCAGCAGCCGAGCGGACAGACCTCAAGAGACCCAGTACTTC. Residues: CASSRADRPQETQYF.

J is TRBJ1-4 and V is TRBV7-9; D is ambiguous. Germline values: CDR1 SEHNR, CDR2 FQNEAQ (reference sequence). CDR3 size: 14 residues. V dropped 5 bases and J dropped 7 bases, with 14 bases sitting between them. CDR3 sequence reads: CASSSGPAREKLFF. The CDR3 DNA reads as TGTGCCAGCAGCAGCGGTCCGGCCCGTGAAAAACTGTTTTTT.

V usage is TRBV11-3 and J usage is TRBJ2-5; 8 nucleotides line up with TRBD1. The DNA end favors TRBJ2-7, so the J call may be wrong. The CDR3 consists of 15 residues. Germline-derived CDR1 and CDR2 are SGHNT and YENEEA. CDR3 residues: CASRLRPGQGYEQYF. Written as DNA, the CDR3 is TGTGCCAGCAGACTTAGGCCCGGACAGGGCTACGAGCAGTACTTC.

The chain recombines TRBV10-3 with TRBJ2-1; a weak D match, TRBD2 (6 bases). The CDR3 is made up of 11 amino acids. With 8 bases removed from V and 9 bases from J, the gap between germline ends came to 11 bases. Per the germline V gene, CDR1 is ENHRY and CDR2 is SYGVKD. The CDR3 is CAIARGSEQFF. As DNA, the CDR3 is TGTGCCATCGCCCGGGGGAGTGAGCAGTTCTTC.

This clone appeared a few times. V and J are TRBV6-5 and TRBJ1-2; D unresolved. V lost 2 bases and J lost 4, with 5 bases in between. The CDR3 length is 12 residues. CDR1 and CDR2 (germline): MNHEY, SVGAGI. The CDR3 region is CASSYGPYGYTF. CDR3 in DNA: TGTGCCAGCAGTTACGGCCCCTATGGCTACACCTTC.

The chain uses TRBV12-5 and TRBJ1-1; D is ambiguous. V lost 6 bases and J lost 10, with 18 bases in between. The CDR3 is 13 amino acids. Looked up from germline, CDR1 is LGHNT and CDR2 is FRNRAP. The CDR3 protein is CASGRPGFSRAFF. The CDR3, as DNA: TGTGCTAGTGGGAGACCAGGATTTTCGAGAGCTTTCTTT.

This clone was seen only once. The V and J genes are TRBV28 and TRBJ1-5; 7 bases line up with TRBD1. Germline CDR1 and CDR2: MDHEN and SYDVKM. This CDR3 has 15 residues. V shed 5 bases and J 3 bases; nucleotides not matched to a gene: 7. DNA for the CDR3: TGTGCCAGCAGTGGTGAGACAGGGCTCAATCAGCCCCAGCATTTT. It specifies CASSGETGLNQPQHF.

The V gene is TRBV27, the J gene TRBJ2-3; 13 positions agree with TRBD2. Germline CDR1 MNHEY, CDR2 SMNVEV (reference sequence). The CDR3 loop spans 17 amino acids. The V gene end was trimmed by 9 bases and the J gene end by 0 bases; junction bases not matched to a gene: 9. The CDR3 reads CASGGGLAGQSTDTQYF. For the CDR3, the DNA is TGTGCCAGTGGGGGGGGACTAGCGGGGCAAAGCACAGATACGCAGTATTTT.

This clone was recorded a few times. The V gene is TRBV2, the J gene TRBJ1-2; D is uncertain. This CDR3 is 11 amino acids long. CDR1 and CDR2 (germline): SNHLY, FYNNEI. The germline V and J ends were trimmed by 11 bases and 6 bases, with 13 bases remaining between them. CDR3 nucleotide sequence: TGTGCCGCAACGTCCGGGAATGGCTACACCTTC. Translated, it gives CAATSGNGYTF.

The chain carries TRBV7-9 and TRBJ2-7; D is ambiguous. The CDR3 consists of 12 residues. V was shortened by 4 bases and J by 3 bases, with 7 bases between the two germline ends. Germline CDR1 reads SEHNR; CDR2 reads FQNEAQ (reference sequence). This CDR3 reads CASSWASYEQYF. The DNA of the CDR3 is TGTGCCAGCAGCTGGGCCAGCTACGAGCAGTACTTC.

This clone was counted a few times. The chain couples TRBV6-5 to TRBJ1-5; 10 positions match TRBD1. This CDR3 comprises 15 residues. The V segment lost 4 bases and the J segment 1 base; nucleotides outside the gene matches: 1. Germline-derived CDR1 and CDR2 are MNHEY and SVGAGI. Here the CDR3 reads CASSSTGGSNQPQHF. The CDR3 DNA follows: TGTGCCAGCAGTTCGACAGGGGGCAGCAATCAGCCCCAGCATTTT.

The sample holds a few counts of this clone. The CDR3 here is CASSQTTGGQYNEQFF. The CDR3, as DNA: TGCGCCAGCAGCCAAACGACAGGGGGCCAATACAATGAGCAGTTCTTC. The rearrangement links TRBV4-3 to TRBJ2-1, with TRBD1 matching over 10 bases. This CDR3 has 16 amino acids. Germline CDR1 reads LGHNA; CDR2 reads YSLEER. Trimming at V came to 2 bases and at J to 4 bases, leaving 5 bases not matched to a gene.

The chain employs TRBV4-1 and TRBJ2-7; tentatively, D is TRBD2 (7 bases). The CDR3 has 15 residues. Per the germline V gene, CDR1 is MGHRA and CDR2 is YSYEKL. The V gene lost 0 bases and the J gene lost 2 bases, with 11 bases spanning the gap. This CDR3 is CASSQDFGGPYEQYF. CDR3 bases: TGCGCCAGCAGCCAAGATTTCGGGGGGCCCTACGAGCAGTACTTC.

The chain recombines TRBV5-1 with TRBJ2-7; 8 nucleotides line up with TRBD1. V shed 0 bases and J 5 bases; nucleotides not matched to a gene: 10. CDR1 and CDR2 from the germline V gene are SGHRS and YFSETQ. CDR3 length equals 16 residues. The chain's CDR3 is CASSLARSGGADEQYF. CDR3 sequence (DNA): TGCGCCAGCAGCTTGGCCAGGTCAGGGGGCGCGGACGAGCAGTACTTC.

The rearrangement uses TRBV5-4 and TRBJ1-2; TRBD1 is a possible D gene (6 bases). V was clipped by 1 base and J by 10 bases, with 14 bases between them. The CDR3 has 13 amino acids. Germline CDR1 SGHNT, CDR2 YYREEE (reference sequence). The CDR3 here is CASSLNRQEIYTF. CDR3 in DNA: TGTGCCAGCAGCTTGAACAGACAGGAAATCTACACCTTC.